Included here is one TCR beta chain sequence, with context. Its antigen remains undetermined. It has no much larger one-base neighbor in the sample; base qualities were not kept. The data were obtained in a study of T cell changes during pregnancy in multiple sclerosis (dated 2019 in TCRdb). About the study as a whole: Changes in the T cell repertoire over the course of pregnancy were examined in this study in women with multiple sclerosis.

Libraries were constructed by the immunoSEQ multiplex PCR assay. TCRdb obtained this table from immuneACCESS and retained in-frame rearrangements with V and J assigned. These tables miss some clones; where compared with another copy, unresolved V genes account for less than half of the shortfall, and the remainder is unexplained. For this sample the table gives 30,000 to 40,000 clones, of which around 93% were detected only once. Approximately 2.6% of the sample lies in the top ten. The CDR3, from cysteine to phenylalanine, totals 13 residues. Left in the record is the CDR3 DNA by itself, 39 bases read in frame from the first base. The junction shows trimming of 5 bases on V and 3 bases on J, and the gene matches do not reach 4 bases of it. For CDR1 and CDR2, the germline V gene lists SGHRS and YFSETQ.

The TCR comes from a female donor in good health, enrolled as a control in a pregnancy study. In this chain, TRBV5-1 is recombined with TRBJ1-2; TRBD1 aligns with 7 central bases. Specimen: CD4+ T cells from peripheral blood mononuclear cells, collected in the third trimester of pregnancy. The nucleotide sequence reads TGCGCCAGCAGTAATGACAGGGACTATGGCTACACCTTC. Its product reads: CASSNDRDYGYTF. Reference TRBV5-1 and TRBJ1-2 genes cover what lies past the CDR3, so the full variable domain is KAGVTQTPRYLIKTRGQQVTLSCSPISGHRSVSWYQQTPGQGLQFLFEYFSETQRNKGNFPGRFSGRQFSNSRSEMNVSTLELGDSALYLCASSNDRDYGYTFGSGTRLTVV.